This T cell receptor (beta chain) was documented in a study of T cell repertoires in cytomegalovirus infection. In the study overall: Indications came from public TCR beta signatures; they pointed to CMV infection and to a matching HLA type.

TCRdb re-called the reads through MiXCR, storing one row per CDR3 protein. This sample has fewer than 700,000 distinct CDR3 sequences; roughly a quarter occur once, and the top ten carry approximately 8.2%. General observations from the study: Cumulative public TCR beta family frequency identified CMV carriers with the relevant HLA. Within the response measured ex vivo, HLA-C-restricted CMV-specific TCR beta clonotypes were dominant.

As regards this clonotype: What it binds is not known.

Germline values: CDR1 SGHRS, CDR2 YFSETQ. The CDR3 length is 14 residues. V lost 1 base and J lost 5, with 13 bases in between. The receptor was derived from a human donor in good health (CMV status not recorded). Some clones in this sample may be carry-over from other donors' samples. Sequenced sample: CD8+ T cells from PBMCs. The rearrangement uses TRBV5-1 and TRBJ2-7; tentative D call: TRBD1 (6 bases). The CDR3 sequence: CASSLRRGSDEQYF. Here the CDR3 DNA reads TGCGCCAGCAGCTTGCGCAGGGGAAGCGACGAGCAGTACTTC.